This paragraph covers one T cell receptor (beta chain) sequence. Its target is unknown. This specimen belongs to a study of shared clonotypes between healthy human individuals. A deep-level run was used for the assay. Measured with immunoSEQ multiplex PCR; TCRdb has only the in-frame clones, and not every one. Of approximately 810,000 clones in the sample, 92% were seen once. The CDR3 covers 16 residues. From germline, CDR1 is SGDLS and CDR2 YYNGEE. Trimming pared 3 bases from V and 1 base from J, leaving 14 bases between. The study, taken as a whole, reports: The study found about 5% of naive CD4 clonotypes shared across a few donors. Unshared clonotypes carried lower generation probabilities than those common to all four donors.

CD8 cells regarded as naive lacked CD45RO, were positively chosen for CCR7, and omitted terminally differentiated effector memory CD45RA+ cells. The V gene is TRBV9, the J gene TRBJ2-1, with a weak D call TRBD2 (5 bases). Sample: naive CD8+ T cells sorted from blood. The TCR was taken from a man aged 25 to 40 in good health. The CDR3 coding sequence is TGTGCCAGCAGCGCATTTTCAAGCGGATCCTACAATGAGCAGTTCTTC. It codes for CASSAFSSGSYNEQFF.